What follows describes a single T cell receptor beta chain. Antigen: not known. Those patients with uncontrolled infection, other autoimmune disease, pregnancy or lactation were excluded. CDR3 length: 14 amino acids. Germline V gene lookup returns CDR1 DFQATT and CDR2 SNEGSKA (reference sequence). V trimming: 0 bases; J trimming: 3 bases; junction bases outside the gene matches: 4. This sample stems from a study of T cells in Graves' hyperthyroidism and ophthalmopathy. Study findings and constraints: Most clonotypes that expanded in the thyroid above 0.001 also showed up in blood. A 13 V-J model separated ophthalmopathy from stable hyperthyroidism.

RNA transcripts served as the template for amplifying TCR beta CDR3 regions. A first-round RT-PCR of the TCR CDR3 used the HTBI primer set. TCRdb re-analysed the multiplex PCR reads in MiXCR, keeping a single row per CDR3 protein. The table includes hundreds of thousands of distinct CDR3 sequences, approximately 15% detected once. The TCR comes from a woman in her forties or fifties with Graves' ophthalmopathy. Sequenced material: blood. V is TRBV20-1 and J is TRBJ1-1, with 7 bases fitting TRBD1. CDR3 protein: CSARDRQGYTEAFF. The CDR3 DNA is TGCAGTGCTAGAGATAGACAGGGCTACACTGAAGCTTTCTTT.